The source of this TCR beta chain is a study of control samples from healthy donors and cancer patients (dated by TCRdb to about 2020). The CDR3 numbers 13 residues from cysteine through phenylalanine. Only the CDR3 part of the read is kept: 39 bases, read in frame from the first base. V is pared back by 6 bases and J by 8 bases, with 19 bases lying between the germline termini. The germline V gene sets CDR1 to SQVTM and CDR2 to ANQGSEA. Turning to this clone: Its specific antigen is unknown. Within one base of it there is no much larger clone, and no base qualities were kept.

Library preparation was by the immunoSEQ multiplex PCR assay. Held by TCRdb, this immuneACCESS table contains in-frame sequences only and omits some clones. Under half of the omission traces to an unresolved V gene where checked; the cause of the rest is unknown. Counted in this sample were under 150,000 clones; approximately 90% of them appeared once. Jointly, the top ten make up roughly 3.3% of the sample. Here the chain combines TRBV29-1 and TRBJ1-2, and possibly TRBD1, on 5 matching bases. This receptor was taken from a man aged 35-49 years in good health. Sequences were obtained from blood. The DNA sequence is TGCAGCGTCCTTATTGAGGCAGGGAGCGGCTACACCTTC. Its product reads: CSVLIEAGSGYTF. Here the CDR3 is joined to the reference TRBV29-1 and TRBJ1-2 genes, and the full variable domain is: SAVISQKPSRDICQRGTSLTIQCQVDSQVTMMFWYRQQPGQSLTLIATANQGSEATYESGFVIDKFPISRPNLTFSTLTVSNMSPEDSSIYLCSVLIEAGSGYTFGSGTRLTVV.